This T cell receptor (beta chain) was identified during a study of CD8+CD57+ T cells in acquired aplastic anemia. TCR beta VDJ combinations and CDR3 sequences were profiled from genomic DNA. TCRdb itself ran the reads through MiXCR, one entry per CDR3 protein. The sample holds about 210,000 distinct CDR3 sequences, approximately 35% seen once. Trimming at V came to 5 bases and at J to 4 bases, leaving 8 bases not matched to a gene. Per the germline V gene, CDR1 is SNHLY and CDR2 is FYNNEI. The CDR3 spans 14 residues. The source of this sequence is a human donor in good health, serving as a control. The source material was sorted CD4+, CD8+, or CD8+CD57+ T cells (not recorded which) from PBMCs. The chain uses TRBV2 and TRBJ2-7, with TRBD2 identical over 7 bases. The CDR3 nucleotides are TGTGCCAGCAGTTTTCCGGGAGGAGAATACGAGCAGTACTTC. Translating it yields CASSFPGGEYEQYF.